The present T cell receptor (beta chain) was sequenced within a study of CD8+CD57+ T cells in acquired aplastic anemia. For the study at large: Across the sorted CD4+ and CD8+ cells, DNA amounts averaged roughly 3 ug. Regarding the study as a whole: In CD8+ cells, Simpson's diversity showed no significant difference between patients and controls. Comparison of patients with controls identified twenty-nine shared CD8+ CDR3 sequences.

The CDR3 spans 14 residues. V was cut by 4 bases and J by 9 bases, with 13 bases left in between. Germline CDR1 LGHDT, CDR2 YNNKEL (reference sequence). Selection for sequencing was limited to patients who had shown CD8+CD57+ cell expansion by flow cytometry. The template for TCR beta VDJ and CDR3 sequence profiling was genomic DNA. From the reads, TCRdb called clonotypes with MiXCR, one entry per CDR3 protein. The sample holds approximately 170,000 distinct CDR3 sequences, around 47% seen once. As to this clonotype: Its antigen is not identified.

The chain links TRBV3-1 to TRBJ1-6; tentatively, D is TRBD1 (6 bases). This TCR derives from a human donor with aplastic anemia. Sequencing used sorted CD4+, CD8+, or CD8+CD57+ T cells (not recorded which) from PBMCs. The CDR3 DNA follows: TGTGCCAGCAGCCTTGGACAGAATAGTTCACCCCTCCACTTT. Its translation is CASSLGQNSSPLHF.